The T cell receptor beta chain described here comes from a study of T cell responses to AZD1222 COVID-19 vaccine. Across the whole study: Combined were second doses at about 4 or about 12 weeks. Study outcomes and limitations: In a largely white British group with more females than males, clonal diversity was possibly underestimated. Sampled repertoires all dated from after the peak T cell response. Researchers report vaccine-associated CD4 TCRs spanning spike, with dominance at 160-218 and 743-854.

The protocol was immunoSEQ multiplex PCR, while the TCRdb copy is restricted to in-frame clones and leaves out a portion. The sample includes 150,000 to 200,000 clones, around nine tenths of them seen just once. The table lists this clone with a few counts. The antigen remains undetermined. In germline, CDR1 is LNHNV, CDR2 YYDKDF (reference sequence). V was pared by 5 bases and J by 4 bases, with 8 bases between. The length of the CDR3 is 12 residues. This sequence joins TRBV15 and TRBJ1-2; no clear D gene. The sequencing here drew on peripheral blood, taken on day 0 of AZD1222 vaccination. The sequence was collected from an adult in good health. The CDR3 DNA reads TGTGCCACCAGCGAGGGTAGCTATGGCTACACCTTC. It codes for CATSEGSYGYTF. The entire variable domain, with the rest obtained from reference TRBV15 and TRBJ1-2, is as follows: DAMVIQNPRYQVTQFGKPVTLSCSQTLNHNVMYWYQQKSSQAPKLLFHYYDKDFNNEADTPDNFQSRRPNTSFCFLDIRSPGLGDTAMYLCATSEGSYGYTFGSGTRLTVV.